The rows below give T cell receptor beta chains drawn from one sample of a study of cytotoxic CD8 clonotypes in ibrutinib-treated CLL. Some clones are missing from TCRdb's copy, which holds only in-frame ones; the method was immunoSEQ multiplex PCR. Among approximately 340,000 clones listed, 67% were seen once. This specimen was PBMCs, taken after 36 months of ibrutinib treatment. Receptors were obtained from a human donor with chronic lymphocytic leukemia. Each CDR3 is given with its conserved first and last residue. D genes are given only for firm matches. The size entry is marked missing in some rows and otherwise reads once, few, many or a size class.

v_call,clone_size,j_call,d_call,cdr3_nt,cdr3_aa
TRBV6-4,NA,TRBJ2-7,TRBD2,TGTGCCAGCAGTCCACTAGCGGGAGTAGGCGAGCAGTACTTC,CASSPLAGVGEQYF
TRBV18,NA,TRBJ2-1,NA,TGTGCCAGCTCCCTAGCGCGATGGGGGAATGAGCAGTTCTTC,CASSLARWGNEQFF
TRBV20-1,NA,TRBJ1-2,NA,TGCAGTGCTAGAGGGGAGAATGGCTACACCTTC,CSARGENGYTF
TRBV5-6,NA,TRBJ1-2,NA,TGTGCCAGCAGCTTGGTCGGGGCTAACTATGGCTACACCTTC,CASSLVGANYGYTF
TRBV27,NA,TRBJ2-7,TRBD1,TGTGCCAGCAGCAGGGACAGGGTTCGCGAGCAGTACTTC,CASSRDRVREQYF
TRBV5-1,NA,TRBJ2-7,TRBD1,TGCGCCAGCAGCACCAGGGGGCGCGGACCCTACGAGCAGTACTTC,CASSTRGRGPYEQYF
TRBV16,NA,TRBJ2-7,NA,TGTGCCAGCAGCCTAGGCCGGGCGCGGTACGAGCAGTACTTC,CASSLGRARYEQYF
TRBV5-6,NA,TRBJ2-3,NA,TGTGCCAGCAGCTTCGAACGGGGACCAAGCACAGATACGCAGTATTTT,CASSFERGPSTDTQYF
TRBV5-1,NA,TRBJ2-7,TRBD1,TGCGCCAGCAGCTTGGAGAGTGGGACAGTTTCCTACGAGCAGTACTTC,CASSLESGTVSYEQYF
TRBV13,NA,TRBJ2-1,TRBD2,TGTGCCAGCAGCTCACACGAGCGGGGCGTCAATGAGCAGTTCTTC,CASSSHERGVNEQFF
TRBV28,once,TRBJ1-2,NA,TGTGCCAGCAGTTTACTTCTTGGGGGCGCAGTCTATGGCTACACCTTC,CASSLLLGGAVYGYTF
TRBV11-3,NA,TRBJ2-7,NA,TGTGCCAGCAGCTTAGACCAAGCAGGGGAGCAGTACTTC,CASSLDQAGEQYF
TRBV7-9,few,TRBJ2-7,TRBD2,TGTGCCAGCAGCTCGCTCGGGGGGACCTACGAGCAGTACTTC,CASSSLGGTYEQYF
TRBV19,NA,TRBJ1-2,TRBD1,TGTGCCAGTAGCTTGGTTCCCCGAACAGGGGCCTATGGCTACACCTTC,CASSLVPRTGAYGYTF
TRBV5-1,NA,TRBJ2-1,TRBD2,TGCGCCAGCAGCAGCGGACTAGAGTCAAGTGAGCAGTTCTTC,CASSSGLESSEQFF
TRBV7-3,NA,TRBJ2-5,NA,TGTGCCAGCAGCCCATCAATGGGTAGACAAGAGACCCAGTACTTC,CASSPSMGRQETQYF
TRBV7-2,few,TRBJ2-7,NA,TGTGCCAGCAGCTCCGACCCGGGTGTCGAGCAGTACTTC,CASSSDPGVEQYF
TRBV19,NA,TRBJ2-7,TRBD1,TGTGCCAGTAGCCGGGGACAGCTCCACGAGCAGTACTTC,CASSRGQLHEQYF
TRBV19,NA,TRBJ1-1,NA,TGTGCCACTCGGCACCGGGGGGCGCTGAACACTGAAGCTTTCTTT,CATRHRGALNTEAFF
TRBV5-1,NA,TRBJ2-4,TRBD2,TGCGCCAGCAGCTTCCCTAGCGGGGGGTCCAAAAACATTCAGTACTTC,CASSFPSGGSKNIQYF
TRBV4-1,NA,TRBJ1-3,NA,TGCGCCAGCAGCCAAGGGCGCGGTTGGGAGCTCTCTGGAAACACCATATATTTT,CASSQGRGWELSGNTIYF
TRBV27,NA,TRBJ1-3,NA,TGTGCCAGCAGACCGACGGGGGCAAACACCATATATTTT,CASRPTGANTIYF
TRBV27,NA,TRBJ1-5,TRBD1,TGTGCCAGCAGTTCCCGACAGGGGGCTGGCCAGCCCCAGCATTTT,CASSSRQGAGQPQHF
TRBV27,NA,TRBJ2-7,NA,TGTGCCAGCAGTTTAAGGCAGGGACCGTCCTACGAGCAGTACTTC,CASSLRQGPSYEQYF
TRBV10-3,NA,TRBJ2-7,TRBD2,TGTGCCATCAGCCGTCACGAAACTAGCGGGGGCTACGAGCAGTACTTC,CAISRHETSGGYEQYF
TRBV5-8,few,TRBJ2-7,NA,TGTGCCAGCAGCTTGGGTGTGGGGGGCTACGAGCAGTACTTC,CASSLGVGGYEQYF
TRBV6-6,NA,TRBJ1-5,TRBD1,TGTGCCAGCAGTTCGACAGGGGCGAACAATCAGCCCCAGCATTTT,CASSSTGANNQPQHF
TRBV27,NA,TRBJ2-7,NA,TGTGCCAGCAGTTTGGGAGGAACCTCCTACGAGCAGTACTTC,CASSLGGTSYEQYF
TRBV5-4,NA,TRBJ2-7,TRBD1,TGTGCCAGCAGCGCGGACAGGATCGAGCAGTACTTC,CASSADRIEQYF
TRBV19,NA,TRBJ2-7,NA,TGTGCCAGTAGTATGGGTCAGGGCGGTGAGGAGCAGTACTTC,CASSMGQGGEEQYF
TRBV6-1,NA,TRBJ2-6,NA,TGTGCCAGCATCGAACACGTCTCTGGGGCCAACGTCCTGACTTTC,CASIEHVSGANVLTF
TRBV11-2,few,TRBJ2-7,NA,TGTGCCAGCAGCTTAGGTTTAGCAGAGCAGTACTTC,CASSLGLAEQYF
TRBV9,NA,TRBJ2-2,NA,TGTGCCAGCAGCGCTAGTTGGGCCAGCGGGGAGCTGTTTTTT,CASSASWASGELFF
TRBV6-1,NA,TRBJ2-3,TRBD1,TGTGCCAGCATTGGACAGGGGCGGAATACGCAGTATTTT,CASIGQGRNTQYF
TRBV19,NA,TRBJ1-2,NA,TGTGCCAGTAGTTTGGACATTTCCTACACCTTC,CASSLDISYTF
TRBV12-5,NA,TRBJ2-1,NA,TGTGCTAGTGGTTTGATGAACAGGGTCATCTCCAATGAGCAGTTCTTC,CASGLMNRVISNEQFF
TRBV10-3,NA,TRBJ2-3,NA,TGTGCCATCGGGACGGGAGCCGCAACAGATACGCAGTATTTT,CAIGTGAATDTQYF
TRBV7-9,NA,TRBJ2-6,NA,TGTGCCAGCAGCCCAATGAGTCTCTCTGGGGCCAACGTCCTGACTTTC,CASSPMSLSGANVLTF
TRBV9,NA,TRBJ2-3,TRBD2,TGTGCCAGCAGCGGACTAGCGGGAGGAGGTACAGATACGCAGTATTTT,CASSGLAGGGTDTQYF
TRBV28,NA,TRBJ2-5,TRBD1,TGTGCCAGCAGTCCTCCTTGGACAGGGCCGGGGGAGACCCAGTACTTC,CASSPPWTGPGETQYF
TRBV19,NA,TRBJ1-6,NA,TGTGCCAGTAGTATCTTCTCGAGCTCCTATAATTCACCCCTCCACTTT,CASSIFSSSYNSPLHF
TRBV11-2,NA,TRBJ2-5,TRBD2,TGTGCCAGCAGCCGACTGGGACTGACTAGCGGCGAAGAGACCCAGTACTTC,CASSRLGLTSGEETQYF
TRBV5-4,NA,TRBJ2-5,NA,TGTGCCAGCAGCCTTGGTCGTGGAGCTAGACCTCAAGAGACCCAGTACTTC,CASSLGRGARPQETQYF
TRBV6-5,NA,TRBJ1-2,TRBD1,TGTGCCAGCAGTAAGGACAGGAGTAACTATGGCTACACCTTC,CASSKDRSNYGYTF
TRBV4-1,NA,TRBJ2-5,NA,TGCGCCAGCAGCGTACAGGGAGGTAGGAGCGAGACCCAGTACTTC,CASSVQGGRSETQYF
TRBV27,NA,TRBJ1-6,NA,TGTGCCAGCAGGAACTTACGGGTCTCCTCTTATAATTCACCCCTCCACTTT,CASRNLRVSSYNSPLHF
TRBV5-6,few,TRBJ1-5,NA,TGTGCCAGCAGCTTCGGGAACCAGCCCCAGCATTTT,CASSFGNQPQHF
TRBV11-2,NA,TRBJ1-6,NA,TGTGCCAGCAGCACAGGCGATTTCCTCCACTTT,CASSTGDFLHF
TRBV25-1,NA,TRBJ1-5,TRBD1,TGTGCCAGCAGTGAAACAGGGGGAAATCAGCCCCAGCATTTT,CASSETGGNQPQHF
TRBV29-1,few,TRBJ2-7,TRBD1,TGCAGCGTTGAAGAGACAGGGGCGTCCTACGAGCAGTACTTC,CSVEETGASYEQYF
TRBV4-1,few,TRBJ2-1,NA,TGCGCCAGCAGCCAAGTCGATATCATCTCTTACAATGAGCAGTTCTTC,CASSQVDIISYNEQFF
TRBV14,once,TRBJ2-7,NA,TGTGCCAGCAGCCAAGGAGGGTACTCCTACGAGCAGTACTTC,CASSQGGYSYEQYF